These T cell receptor beta chains were read from a single sample in a study of shared T cell receptors in the human thymus. The method was immunoSEQ multiplex PCR; TCRdb's version includes in-frame clones alone and lacks a portion of them. This table holds some 700,000 clones, more than 75% found once. These same data were also listed under a study on human thymus T cells.

Sequenced: thymocytes. The receptor set was obtained from a boy under two years old with a congenital heart defect. The CDR3 runs from the conserved cysteine through the conserved F or W. D genes are given only for firm matches. Clone size is not always given. Where it is, it says once, few, many or a class for expanded clones.

cdr3_aa: CASSKFVGVDYGYTF; cdr3_nt: TGTGCCAGCAGCAAATTTGTCGGGGTAGACTATGGCTACACCTTC; v_call: TRBV21-1; clone_size: -; j_call: TRBJ1-2; d_call: -
cdr3_aa: CASSYSGGENTGELFF; cdr3_nt: TGTGCCAGCAGTTACTCAGGGGGCGAGAACACCGGGGAGCTGTTTTTT; v_call: TRBV6-5; clone_size: -; j_call: TRBJ2-2; d_call: TRBD1
cdr3_aa: CASSLAPSGRSGETQYF; cdr3_nt: TGTGCCAGCAGCTTAGCCCCTAGCGGGAGGTCCGGAGAGACCCAGTACTTC; v_call: TRBV7-2; clone_size: -; j_call: TRBJ2-5; d_call: TRBD2
cdr3_aa: CASMRQMNTEAFF; cdr3_nt: TGTGCCAGCATGAGACAGATGAACACTGAAGCTTTCTTT; v_call: TRBV7-9; clone_size: -; j_call: TRBJ1-1; d_call: -
cdr3_aa: CASRDRTNYGYTF; cdr3_nt: TGTGCCAGTAGGGACAGGACTAACTATGGCTACACCTTC; v_call: TRBV19; clone_size: -; j_call: TRBJ1-2; d_call: TRBD1
cdr3_aa: CASSFEGASGVDSYEQYF; cdr3_nt: TGTGCCAGCAGCTTCGAGGGGGCTAGCGGGGTGGATTCCTACGAGCAGTACTTC; v_call: TRBV5-4; clone_size: -; j_call: TRBJ2-7; d_call: TRBD2
cdr3_aa: CAWIGQGWQREGNNEQFF; cdr3_nt: TGTGCCTGGATAGGACAGGGATGGCAGCGGGAGGGAAACAATGAGCAGTTCTTC; v_call: TRBV30; clone_size: -; j_call: TRBJ2-1; d_call: TRBD2
cdr3_aa: CASSFPQARQGPYEQYF; cdr3_nt: TGTGCCAGCAGTTTTCCTCAAGCCCGACAGGGACCCTACGAGCAGTACTTC; v_call: TRBV28; clone_size: -; j_call: TRBJ2-7; d_call: TRBD1
cdr3_aa: CASSRTLGTTNEKLFF; cdr3_nt: TGCGCCAGCAGCAGGACACTGGGCACAACTAATGAAAAACTGTTTTTT; v_call: TRBV5-1; clone_size: few; j_call: TRBJ1-4; d_call: -
cdr3_aa: CASKSGRDSYEQYF; cdr3_nt: TGTGCCAGCAAAAGCGGGAGGGACTCCTACGAGCAGTACTTC; v_call: TRBV2; clone_size: -; j_call: TRBJ2-7; d_call: TRBD2
cdr3_aa: CASSPSDVHEQYF; cdr3_nt: TGTGCCAGCTCACCAAGCGACGTCCACGAGCAGTACTTC; v_call: TRBV18; clone_size: -; j_call: TRBJ2-7; d_call: -
cdr3_aa: CASSLVRQGEDGTGQYNEQFF; cdr3_nt: TGCGCCAGCAGCTTGGTAAGACAGGGAGAGGACGGGACCGGTCAATACAATGAGCAGTTCTTC; v_call: TRBV5-1; clone_size: few; j_call: TRBJ2-1; d_call: TRBD1
cdr3_aa: CSVVRTSPPYTGELFF; cdr3_nt: TGCAGCGTTGTAAGGACTTCCCCCCCCTACACCGGGGAGCTGTTTTTT; v_call: TRBV29-1; clone_size: -; j_call: TRBJ2-2; d_call: -
cdr3_aa: CASSLPRFQGNTEAFF; cdr3_nt: TGTGCCAGCAGTTTACCCCGGTTTCAGGGGAACACTGAAGCTTTCTTT; v_call: TRBV27; clone_size: -; j_call: TRBJ1-1; d_call: -
cdr3_aa: CASSPEREVLSYNEQFF; cdr3_nt: TGCGCCAGCAGCCCTGAGCGGGAGGTGCTATCCTACAATGAGCAGTTCTTC; v_call: TRBV4-1; clone_size: -; j_call: TRBJ2-1; d_call: TRBD2
cdr3_aa: CASSPFSGKAPSSYNEQFF; cdr3_nt: TGTGCCAGCAGCCCATTTTCGGGTAAAGCTCCCAGCTCCTACAATGAGCAGTTCTTC; v_call: TRBV7-8; clone_size: -; j_call: TRBJ2-1; d_call: -
cdr3_aa: CASSPGTGQFSGANVLTF; cdr3_nt: TGTGCCAGCAGTCCAGGGACAGGGCAATTCTCTGGGGCCAACGTCCTGACTTTC; v_call: TRBV27; clone_size: few; j_call: TRBJ2-6; d_call: TRBD1
cdr3_aa: CASSQEVGLALDTQYF; cdr3_nt: TGCGCCAGCAGCCAGGAGGTGGGACTAGCATTAGATACGCAGTATTTT; v_call: TRBV4-1; clone_size: -; j_call: TRBJ2-3; d_call: TRBD2
cdr3_aa: CASSPSGTGDLGEQYF; cdr3_nt: TGTGCCAGCAGCCCATCCGGGACAGGAGACTTGGGGGAGCAGTACTTC; v_call: TRBV27; clone_size: -; j_call: TRBJ2-7; d_call: TRBD1
cdr3_aa: CASSSPDRFAYEQYF; cdr3_nt: TGTGCCAGCAGTTCCCCGGACAGGTTTGCCTACGAGCAGTACTTC; v_call: TRBV28; clone_size: few; j_call: TRBJ2-7; d_call: TRBD1
cdr3_aa: CASSLQRLAGGPYEQYF; cdr3_nt: TGTGCCAGCAGCTTGCAGCGACTAGCGGGAGGGCCCTACGAGCAGTACTTC; v_call: TRBV28; clone_size: -; j_call: TRBJ2-7; d_call: TRBD2
cdr3_aa: CASSQGAWDRNEKLFF; cdr3_nt: TGCGCCAGCAGCCAAGGGGCATGGGACAGGAATGAAAAACTGTTTTTT; v_call: TRBV4-1; clone_size: -; j_call: TRBJ1-4; d_call: TRBD1
cdr3_aa: CASSQDYSLAGTIWNEQYF; cdr3_nt: TGCGCCAGCAGCCAAGATTACAGTCTAGCGGGAACAATTTGGAACGAGCAGTACTTC; v_call: TRBV4-3; clone_size: -; j_call: TRBJ2-7; d_call: TRBD2
cdr3_aa: CAWSGGVYQETQYF; cdr3_nt: TGTGCCTGGAGTGGCGGTGTGTACCAAGAGACCCAGTACTTC; v_call: TRBV30; clone_size: -; j_call: TRBJ2-5; d_call: -
cdr3_aa: CASSFGQLDPNTGELFF; cdr3_nt: TGTGCCAGCAGCTTCGGACAGCTTGACCCGAACACCGGGGAGCTGTTTTTT; v_call: TRBV7-9; clone_size: -; j_call: TRBJ2-2; d_call: -
cdr3_aa: CASSFGTSGRAGDTDTQYF; cdr3_nt: TGTGCCAGCAGCTTCGGGACTAGCGGGAGGGCCGGGGACACAGATACGCAGTATTTT; v_call: TRBV11-3; clone_size: -; j_call: TRBJ2-3; d_call: TRBD2
cdr3_aa: CASEGGEAFF; cdr3_nt: TGTGCCAGTGAGGGTGGTGAAGCTTTCTTT; v_call: TRBV19; clone_size: few; j_call: TRBJ1-1; d_call: -
cdr3_aa: CATSRPLSGRPDEQYF; cdr3_nt: TGTGCCACCAGCAGACCCCTCAGCGGGAGACCTGACGAGCAGTACTTC; v_call: TRBV15; clone_size: -; j_call: TRBJ2-7; d_call: TRBD2
cdr3_aa: CASSTTQGGVETQYF; cdr3_nt: TGTGCCAGCAGCACAACTCAGGGGGGAGTAGAGACCCAGTACTTC; v_call: TRBV7-3; clone_size: once; j_call: TRBJ2-5; d_call: -
cdr3_aa: CASGDSSNQPQHF; cdr3_nt: TGTGCCAGCGGGGACAGTAGCAATCAGCCCCAGCATTTT; v_call: TRBV6-1; clone_size: -; j_call: TRBJ1-5; d_call: TRBD1
cdr3_aa: CAWNPGQQPLYAYEQYF; cdr3_nt: TGTGCCTGGAATCCGGGACAGCAACCCCTTTATGCCTACGAGCAGTACTTC; v_call: TRBV30; clone_size: -; j_call: TRBJ2-7; d_call: TRBD1
cdr3_aa: CASSETGQGDYEQYF; cdr3_nt: TGCGCCAGCAGCGAAACCGGACAGGGGGACTACGAGCAGTACTTC; v_call: TRBV5-1; clone_size: -; j_call: TRBJ2-7; d_call: TRBD1
cdr3_aa: CASGPLRARGEGPYEQYF; cdr3_nt: TGTGCTAGTGGTCCCCTCCGCGCTCGGGGAGAAGGCCCCTACGAGCAGTACTTC; v_call: TRBV12-5; clone_size: -; j_call: TRBJ2-7; d_call: -
cdr3_aa: CASRGEGYEQYF; cdr3_nt: TGCGCCAGCAGGGGTGAGGGATACGAGCAGTACTTC; v_call: TRBV5-1; clone_size: -; j_call: TRBJ2-7; d_call: -
cdr3_aa: CAWTQPPGLAGYEQYF; cdr3_nt: TGTGCCTGGACTCAGCCCCCCGGACTAGCGGGCTACGAGCAGTACTTC; v_call: TRBV30; clone_size: -; j_call: TRBJ2-7; d_call: TRBD2
cdr3_aa: CASSSTSNSYEQYF; cdr3_nt: TGTGCCAGCAGTTCGACTAGCAATTCCTACGAGCAGTACTTC; v_call: TRBV11-1; clone_size: -; j_call: TRBJ2-7; d_call: TRBD2
cdr3_aa: CASSKPPPTVEPQHF; cdr3_nt: TGTGCCAGTAGTAAACCCCCCCCGACAGTCGAGCCCCAGCATTTT; v_call: TRBV19; clone_size: few; j_call: TRBJ1-5; d_call: -
cdr3_aa: CASSLSPSAGGNQNIQYF; cdr3_nt: TGTGCCAGCAGCTTATCCCCATCTGCGGGAGGTAATCAAAACATTCAGTACTTC; v_call: TRBV5-6; clone_size: -; j_call: TRBJ2-4; d_call: TRBD2
cdr3_aa: CASSAGAGTGELFF; cdr3_nt: TGTGCCAGCAGTGCAGGGGCTGGCACCGGGGAGCTGTTTTTT; v_call: TRBV2; clone_size: -; j_call: TRBJ2-2; d_call: -
cdr3_aa: CASSPGKAPHLLQETQYF; cdr3_nt: TGTGCCAGCAGCCCGGGGAAGGCTCCACACCTCCTCCAAGAGACCCAGTACTTC; v_call: TRBV25-1; clone_size: -; j_call: TRBJ2-5; d_call: -
cdr3_aa: CASSPTGTNGDQPQHF; cdr3_nt: TGCGCCAGCAGCCCTACCGGGACAAATGGGGATCAGCCCCAGCATTTT; v_call: TRBV4-3; clone_size: -; j_call: TRBJ1-5; d_call: -
cdr3_aa: CSAKKTGETDTQYF; cdr3_nt: TGCAGCGCCAAGAAGACGGGAGAGACAGATACGCAGTATTTT; v_call: TRBV29-1; clone_size: -; j_call: TRBJ2-3; d_call: -
cdr3_aa: CASPVPNSGNTIYF; cdr3_nt: TGTGCCAGCCCGGTCCCAAACTCTGGAAACACCATATATTTT; v_call: TRBV6-1; clone_size: -; j_call: TRBJ1-3; d_call: -
cdr3_aa: CASSYTLAGEEQYF; cdr3_nt: TGTGCCAGCAGTTACACCCTAGCGGGAGAGGAGCAGTACTTC; v_call: TRBV6-5; clone_size: -; j_call: TRBJ2-7; d_call: TRBD2
cdr3_aa: CASRFARRRSYNEQFF; cdr3_nt: TGTGCCAGCAGGTTCGCCCGGAGAAGGTCCTACAATGAGCAGTTCTTC; v_call: TRBV5-6; clone_size: -; j_call: TRBJ2-1; d_call: -
cdr3_aa: CASSGGTSGYEQYF; cdr3_nt: TGTGCCAGCAGTGGCGGGACTAGCGGTTACGAGCAGTACTTC; v_call: TRBV25-1; clone_size: once; j_call: TRBJ2-7; d_call: TRBD2